The rows below give T cell receptor beta chains drawn from one sample of a study of cytomegalovirus exposure and HLA in healthy donors. Sequencing used immunoSEQ multiplex PCR; TCRdb keeps in-frame clones, though not all of them. The table records 200,000 to 250,000 clones, 70% to 80% of them present only once. The sample comprised PBMCs. The receptors here all came from an older woman in good health and CMV-seropositive. Each CDR3 is given with its conserved first and last residue. A D gene is named only where the DNA matches it firmly. Size tells how often a clone was seen (once, few, many) or the class of an expanded clone, and some rows leave it out.

TRBJ2-1 | TRBV5-1 | - | TRBD2 | CASSRGIAGGFYNEQFF | TGCGCCAGCAGCCGGGGTATAGCGGGAGGTTTCTACAATGAGCAGTTCTTC
TRBJ2-7 | TRBV30 | - | TRBD2 | CAWSLPGLAGGRGYEQYF | TGTGCCTGGAGTCTCCCCGGACTAGCGGGAGGTAGGGGGTACGAGCAGTACTTC
TRBJ1-2 | TRBV10-3 | - | TRBD1 | CAINPRQGVSGYTF | TGTGCCATCAATCCCCGACAGGGGGTAAGCGGCTACACCTTC
TRBJ1-4 | TRBV15 | - | TRBD1 | CATTPRTGVREKLFF | TGTGCCACCACCCCTCGGACAGGGGTTAGAGAAAAACTGTTTTTT
TRBJ1-2 | TRBV4-2 | - | - | CASSQDRAHYGYTF | TGTGCCAGCAGCCAAGACAGGGCGCACTATGGCTACACCTTC
TRBJ1-1 | TRBV5-6 | - | TRBD1 | CASSPRDRVTEAFF | TGTGCCAGCAGCCCACGGGACAGGGTGACTGAAGCTTTCTTT
TRBJ2-7 | TRBV27 | once | TRBD1 | CASSLLDRGGNEQYF | TGTGCCAGCAGTTTATTGGACAGGGGGGGAAACGAGCAGTACTTC
TRBJ1-6 | TRBV5-4 | - | TRBD1 | CASRRQGSSPLHF | TGTGCCAGCAGGCGACAGGGTAGTTCACCCCTCCACTTT
TRBJ1-5 | TRBV30 | - | TRBD1 | CAWEDRGRGQPQHF | TGTGCCTGGGAAGACAGGGGGCGCGGACAGCCCCAGCATTTT
TRBJ1-5 | TRBV5-1 | - | - | CASSLRGASNQPQHF | TGCGCCAGCAGCTTACGGGGGGCCAGCAATCAGCCCCAGCATTTT
TRBJ2-3 | TRBV28 | - | TRBD2 | CASSSSSGGSTDTQYF | TGTGCCAGCAGTTCCTCCAGCGGGGGAAGCACAGATACGCAGTATTTT
TRBJ2-7 | TRBV6-5 | - | TRBD1 | CANSYSGTGHYEQYF | TGTGCCAACAGTTACTCCGGGACAGGCCACTACGAGCAGTACTTC
TRBJ1-2 | TRBV9 | once | - | CASSVVGVGYTF | TGTGCCAGCAGCGTAGTAGGGGTGGGCTACACCTTC
TRBJ2-5 | TRBV7-9 | once | TRBD2 | CASSFYAGGALETQYF | TGTGCCAGCAGCTTTTATGCGGGAGGAGCGCTAGAGACCCAGTACTTC
TRBJ1-2 | TRBV5-1 | - | - | CASSTNWKEDGYTF | TGCGCCAGCAGCACTAACTGGAAAGAAGATGGCTACACCTTC
TRBJ1-2 | TRBV6-5 | - | - | CASRWREHPNYGYTF | TGTGCCAGCAGGTGGCGGGAGCACCCTAACTATGGCTACACCTTC
TRBJ1-4 | TRBV4-2 | - | - | CASSSHGGGRGEKLFF | TGTGCCAGCAGCTCTCACGGCGGGGGAAGGGGTGAAAAACTGTTTTTT
TRBJ2-2 | TRBV6-1 | few | TRBD1 | CAMAGQGEDTGELFF | TGTGCCATGGCGGGACAGGGGGAGGACACCGGGGAGCTGTTTTTT
TRBJ1-1 | TRBV7-2 | - | - | CASSLPPGWAAMNTEAFF | TGTGCCAGCAGCTTACCCCCAGGGTGGGCGGCTATGAACACTGAAGCTTTCTTT
TRBJ2-1 | TRBV5-1 | - | TRBD2 | CASSGGLAGGNEQFF | TGCGCCAGCAGCGGAGGACTAGCGGGGGGAAATGAGCAGTTCTTC
TRBJ2-1 | TRBV6-4 | - | - | CASSDQALSSYNEQFF | TGTGCCAGCAGTGACCAAGCTTTAAGCTCCTACAATGAGCAGTTCTTC
TRBJ1-1 | TRBV19 | once | - | CASRPTVQGRTEAFF | TGTGCCAGTAGACCAACAGTCCAGGGGCGGACTGAAGCTTTCTTT
TRBJ1-1 | TRBV30 | - | - | CAWRLPGENTEAFF | TGTGCCTGGAGATTACCAGGCGAGAACACTGAAGCTTTCTTT
TRBJ1-5 | TRBV19 | once | TRBD1 | CASSIIGQGNSNQPQHF | TGTGCCAGTAGTATTATAGGACAGGGGAATAGCAATCAGCCCCAGCATTTT
TRBJ1-4 | TRBV5-4 | - | TRBD1 | CASSGTGGNEKLFF | TGTGCCAGCAGTGGGACAGGGGGGAATGAAAAACTGTTTTTT
TRBJ1-4 | TRBV27 | few | - | CASSLYGQLGSEKLFF | TGTGCCAGCAGTTTATATGGACAACTGGGAAGTGAAAAACTGTTTTTT
TRBJ2-2 | TRBV7-3 | - | - | CASSLYRDRNGGELFF | TGTGCCAGCAGCCTCTACAGGGACCGGAATGGCGGGGAGCTGTTTTTT
TRBJ2-5 | TRBV7-7 | - | TRBD1 | CASSLAHRGETQYF | TGTGCCAGCAGCTTAGCACACAGGGGAGAGACCCAGTACTTC
TRBJ2-7 | TRBV7-9 | - | TRBD1 | CATEPPTGTGDLWQYF | TGTGCCACCGAACCACCCACCGGGACAGGGGATTTATGGCAGTACTTC
TRBJ2-3 | TRBV5-1 | - | - | CASSLAKQGFSTDTQYF | TGCGCCAGCAGCTTGGCCAAGCAGGGTTTCAGCACAGATACGCAGTATTTT
TRBJ1-2 | TRBV25-1 | - | - | CASSPGGHGYGYTF | TGTGCCAGCAGCCCGGGGGGGCACGGCTATGGCTACACCTTC
TRBJ2-5 | TRBV5-1 | - | TRBD1 | CASSLATGQTTQYF | TGCGCCAGCAGCTTGGCGACAGGGCAAACGACCCAGTACTTC
TRBJ1-2 | TRBV7-2 | once | - | CASSLGQHYGYTF | TGTGCCAGCTCCCTTGGACAGCACTATGGCTACACCTTC
TRBJ2-5 | TRBV25-1 | - | - | CASKGGNAETQYF | TGTGCCAGCAAGGGGGGGAACGCAGAGACCCAGTACTTC
TRBJ2-7 | TRBV5-4 | - | TRBD2 | CASSLARGSLHEQYF | TGTGCCAGCAGCTTGGCTCGCGGGAGCTTACACGAGCAGTACTTC
TRBJ2-5 | TRBV5-5 | - | TRBD2 | CASSFSGSPQETQYF | TGTGCCAGCAGCTTTAGCGGGAGTCCCCAAGAGACCCAGTACTTC
TRBJ2-7 | TRBV6-5 | once | - | CASSYSPQAATYEQYF | TGTGCCAGCAGTTACTCCCCTCAGGCAGCTACCTACGAGCAGTACTTC
TRBJ2-7 | TRBV10-1 | - | TRBD2 | CASSESGLAGTYEQYF | TGCGCCAGCAGTGAGTCAGGACTAGCGGGCACCTACGAGCAGTACTTC
TRBJ2-3 | TRBV4-2 | - | - | CASSQDLIAVNLDRTDTQYF | TGTGCCAGCAGCCAAGACCTCATCGCCGTCAATCTAGACAGAACAGATACGCAGTATTTT
TRBJ2-3 | TRBV30 | - | TRBD1 | CAWNQGQGVSDTQYF | TGTGCCTGGAACCAGGGACAGGGGGTCTCAGATACGCAGTATTTT
TRBJ2-1 | TRBV6-1 | - | TRBD2 | CASSEVRGRALMFF | TGTGCCAGCAGTGAAGTTAGAGGGAGGGCCTTGATGTTCTTC
TRBJ1-2 | TRBV2 | few | TRBD1 | CASSWDSQTYGYTF | TGTGCCAGCAGTTGGGACAGCCAAACCTATGGCTACACCTTC
TRBJ2-1 | TRBV7-3 | - | TRBD2 | CASSLTVRGWTVTSSYNEQFF | TGTGCCAGCAGCTTAACAGTGCGGGGGTGGACCGTCACTAGCTCCTACAATGAGCAGTTCTTC
TRBJ1-4 | TRBV5-1 | - | - | CASSLLGGEKLFF | TGCGCCAGCAGCTTGTTGGGGGGGGAAAAACTGTTTTTT
TRBJ1-6 | TRBV10-1 | few | - | CASSESQAPLHF | TGCGCCAGCAGTGAGTCGCAGGCACCCCTCCACTTT
TRBJ1-1 | TRBV5-1 | - | - | CASSTTPNTEAFF | TGCGCCAGCAGTACGACACCAAACACTGAAGCTTTCTTT
TRBJ2-5 | TRBV10-3 | - | - | CATGSIGETQYF | TGTGCCACCGGATCGATCGGGGAGACCCAGTACTTC
TRBJ1-4 | TRBV13 | - | - | CASSPTGPTNEKLFF | TGTGCCAGCAGCCCTACAGGGCCAACTAATGAAAAACTGTTTTTT
TRBJ2-4 | TRBV4-1 | - | TRBD1 | CASSQDQRGLAAKNIQYF | TGCGCCAGCAGCCAAGATCAAAGGGGGCTGGCGGCCAAAAACATTCAGTACTTC
TRBJ2-7 | TRBV4-1 | - | TRBD2 | CASSRLAGGPHEQYF | TGCGCCAGCAGCAGACTAGCGGGAGGGCCCCACGAGCAGTACTTC
TRBJ1-2 | TRBV14 | - | - | CASSQDLEAGGYTF | TGTGCCAGCAGCCAAGATCTGGAGGCAGGTGGCTACACCTTC
TRBJ2-5 | TRBV5-6 | - | TRBD2 | CASSAGLAAPETQYF | TGTGCCAGCAGCGCGGGACTAGCGGCCCCGGAGACCCAGTACTTC
TRBJ2-4 | TRBV12-5 | - | TRBD2 | CASGLWPPGGKNIQYF | TGTGCTAGTGGTTTGTGGCCCCCGGGAGGCAAAAACATTCAGTACTTC